Listed here are 32 T cell receptor beta chains from one sample, sequenced in a study of regulatory T cells in long-lasting Graves disease. Building of the TCR beta libraries involved iRepertoire HTBI primers and Arm-PCR of CDR3 regions. TCRdb reprocessed the multiplex PCR reads via MiXCR and lists one record per CDR3 protein. The repertoire consists of about 540,000 distinct CDR3 sequences, with approximately 13% occurring once and the leading ten covering roughly 10%. As for time point: newly diagnosed GD, antithyroid drugs for less than 3 months. From RNA extracted from PBMCs, the TCR library was made. The data also belong to a second study, concerning T cells in Graves' hyperthyroidism and ophthalmopathy.

The sequences come from peripheral blood mononuclear cells (PBMCs), collected at new diagnosis, from a patient treated with antithyroid drugs. These receptor sequences come from a man younger than 40 with Graves disease.

The gene calls are TRBV5-1 and TRBJ2-7; 13 bases are a match to TRBD2. The CDR3 runs to 21 residues. CDR1 is SGHRS and CDR2 is YFSETQ in the germline V gene. After removal of 10 bases from V and 5 bases from J, the junction contained 30 bases not matched to a gene. DNA for the CDR3: TGCGCCCGCTCCCCCTACCGGGGGACTAGCGGGACGCCCGGGCTCATGAACGAGCAGTACTTC. This codes for CARSPYRGTSGTPGLMNEQYF.

This clonotype was recorded many times. The chain carries TRBV10-3 and TRBJ2-3; weak D call: TRBD2 (5 bases). The CDR3 covers 17 residues. V was clipped by 4 bases and J by 0 bases, with 17 bases between them. Germline CDR1 reads ENHRY; CDR2 reads SYGVKD. The CDR3 reads CAISALWTVSSTDTQYF. The CDR3, as DNA: TGTGCCATCAGTGCCCTCTGGACTGTTTCTAGCACAGATACGCAGTATTTT.

The V call is TRBV4-2, the J call TRBJ2-2, with 16 nucleotides matching TRBD2. V was pared by 4 bases and J by 5 bases, with 7 bases of the junction left unmatched. The V gene's germline CDR1 is LGHNA and CDR2 YNFKEQ. The CDR3 covers 18 residues. DNA for the CDR3: TGTGCCAGCAGCCCGGGACTAGCGGGAGGGCCGGGAACCGGGGAGCTGTTTTTT. Amino acids: CASSPGLAGGPGTGELFF.

In its sample, this clonotype was seen many times. The rearrangement uses TRBV12-3 or TRBV12-4 and TRBJ2-4; D not certain. The V gene lost 8 bases and the J gene lost 0 bases, with 17 bases spanning the gap. CDR3 length: 16 amino acids. DNA of the CDR3: TGTGCCAGCGGTTGGATTGGTTACGAAGCCAAAAACATTCAGTACTTC. This translates into CASGWIGYEAKNIQYF.

This clonotype occurred many times. The CDR3 loop reads CASSEYRALGNTIYF. CDR3 sequence (DNA): TGTGCCAGCAGTGAATACAGGGCCCTGGGAAACACCATATATTTT. The V call is TRBV2, the J call TRBJ1-3, with a weak D call TRBD1 (6 bases). V shed 2 bases and J shed 4 bases, with 12 bases lying between them. The CDR3 totals 15 residues. The V gene's germline CDR1 is SNHLY and CDR2 FYNNEI.

This clonotype was picked up many times. This chain joins TRBV5-1 and TRBJ2-1; the match to TRBD2 covers 8 bases. Germline V lookup: CDR1 SGHRS, CDR2 YFSETQ. The CDR3 spans 17 residues. V trimming: 5 bases; J trimming: 3 bases; junction bases outside the gene matches: 13. Here the CDR3 DNA reads TGCGCCAGCAGGGGTCCCCCGGGACTAGGCCGCTACAATGAGCAGTTCTTC. It codes for CASRGPPGLGRYNEQFF.

The CDR3 bases are TGTGCCAGCAGCACGAGTTGGGGAACAGGCACAGATACGCAGTATTTT. Protein: CASSTSWGTGTDTQYF. The gene calls are TRBV11-2 and TRBJ2-3; no definite D call. This CDR3 is built from 16 residues. Germline CDR1 is SGHAT and CDR2 is FQNNGV. Deletions cut 5 bases from V and 1 base from J, with 16 bases between.

The table lists this clonotype with many counts. This rearrangement joins TRBV24-1 to TRBJ2-3; D is undetermined. Trimming took off 0 bases at V and 2 bases at J, with 11 bases between the two ends. This CDR3 has 16 amino acids. Germline CDR1 is KGHDR and CDR2 is SFDVKD. CDR3 sequence reads: CATSDLRGRATDTQYF. DNA of the CDR3: TGTGCCACCAGTGATTTGCGCGGCAGAGCCACAGATACGCAGTATTTT.

The table lists this clonotype with many counts. The V gene is TRBV7-2, the J gene TRBJ1-1, with 10 bases aligning to TRBD1. V lost 5 bases to trimming and J lost 11 bases; unmatched junction nucleotides: 8. Per germline, CDR1 SGHTA and CDR2 FQGNSA. CDR3 length equals 13 residues. The DNA for the CDR3 is TGTGCCAGCAGCCCTTGGGACAGGGGCACCGCTTTCTTT. This translates into CASSPWDRGTAFF.

The chain recombines TRBV10-3 with TRBJ1-5, with 9 bases matching TRBD1. Trimming cost V 0 bases and J 7 bases; bases outside gene matches: 4. There are 15 residues in the CDR3. CDR1 and CDR2 from the germline V gene are ENHRY and SYGVKD. The CDR3 region is CAISESQDRGQPQHF. The DNA for the CDR3 is TGTGCCATCAGTGAGTCTCAGGACAGGGGACAGCCCCAGCATTTT.

The genes are TRBV12-3 or TRBV12-4 and TRBJ2-5; D may be TRBD1 or TRBD2 (5 bases each). V lost 1 base and J lost 5, with 14 bases in between. There are 15 residues in the CDR3. In nucleotides, the CDR3 is TGTGCCAGCAGTTTAGTAAGGGACCCGGGGGAGACCCAGTACTTC. As protein: CASSLVRDPGETQYF.

At least ten counts were recorded for this clonotype. J is TRBJ2-7 and V is TRBV27; 8 bases agree with TRBD1. V gave up 5 bases and J gave up 1 base; unmatched junction bases: 1. This CDR3 contains 13 residues. Germline V gene lookup returns CDR1 MNHEY and CDR2 SMNVEV (reference sequence). The CDR3 sequence is CASSRQGSYEQYF. In DNA, the CDR3 is TGTGCCAGCAGTAGACAGGGGTCCTACGAGCAGTACTTC.

The chain recombines TRBV20-1 with TRBJ2-3; 8 bases align to TRBD2. This CDR3 spans 13 amino acids. CDR1 is DFQATT, CDR2 SNEGSKA, per germline (reference sequence). V was clipped by 5 bases and J by 3 bases; unmatched bases: 4. The chain's CDR3 is CSASAGDTDTQYF. CDR3 coding DNA: TGCAGTGCTTCAGCGGGAGATACAGATACGCAGTATTTT.

There are a few counts of this clonotype. V is TRBV9 and J is TRBJ1-2, with a weak D call TRBD1 (6 bases). The CDR3 contains 14 residues. In germline, CDR1 is SGDLS, CDR2 YYNGEE. V was pared by 3 bases and J by 4 bases, with 13 bases between. CDR3 loop: CASSAGTSTYGYTF. The CDR3 DNA reads TGTGCCAGCAGCGCCGGGACATCAACCTATGGCTACACCTTC.

V and J are TRBV20-1 and TRBJ2-7; 11 bases are shared with TRBD2. Germline V lookup: CDR1 DFQATT, CDR2 SNEGSKA (reference sequence). Trimming at V came to 6 bases and at J to 3 bases, leaving 10 bases not matched to a gene. The CDR3 consists of 15 residues. The CDR3 loop is CSASSPGTSGYEQYF. DNA of the CDR3: TGCAGTGCCAGCAGCCCCGGGACTAGCGGCTACGAGCAGTACTTC.

Turning to this clonotype: A far larger clone is just one base off, so this is likely a read error. This chain joins TRBV2 and TRBJ2-5; no firm D call. The J call may be incorrect, as the DNA end agrees better with TRBJ2-1. The CDR3 spans 15 residues. CDR1 and CDR2 (germline): SNHLY, FYNNEI. CDR3 coding DNA: TGTGCCAGCAAGGTATTAGAAGGACCAGCAAAGGAGCAGTTCTTC. It yields the protein CASKVLEGPAKEQFF.

A remark on this clonotype: One base away lies a much larger clone, so this may be a sequencing read error. The J gene is TRBJ1-6, the V gene TRBV12-3 or TRBV12-4, with TRBD1 identical over 7 bases. The junction had 4 bases not matched to a gene; V was cut back by 3 bases and J by 11 bases. The CDR3 contains 13 residues. CDR3 DNA: TGTGCCAGCAGTTTCGACAGGGTGGCACCCCTCCACTTT. Translated: CASSFDRVAPLHF.

This clonotype was seen many times. The chain is built from TRBV11-1 and TRBJ1-2, with a weak D call TRBD1 (6 bases). Germline assignment: CDR1 SGHAT and CDR2 FQDESV (reference sequence). The V and J ends lost 1 base and 0 bases respectively, with 12 bases between them. The CDR3 contains 16 residues. This chain's CDR3 is CASSLVPDRSNYGYTF. CDR3 bases: TGTGCCAGCAGCTTAGTACCGGACAGATCTAACTATGGCTACACCTTC.

This clonotype was detected ten times or more. The chain couples TRBV7-2 to TRBJ2-5; 7 bases line up with TRBD1. The trim removed 5 bases at V and 2 bases at J, leaving 5 bases unmatched. In germline, CDR1 is SGHTA, CDR2 FQGNSA. CDR3 length: 14 amino acids. The CDR3 protein is CASSLDRAQETQYF. For the CDR3, the DNA is TGTGCCAGCAGCCTTGACAGGGCTCAAGAGACCCAGTACTTC.

The chain carries TRBV30 and TRBJ2-6; no clear D. Deletions cut 3 bases from V and 1 base from J, with 7 bases between. Germline V CDR1 and CDR2: GTSNPN, SVGIG (reference sequence). CDR3 size: 14 residues. DNA of the CDR3: TGTGCCTGGAGAACCAGGTCTGGGGCCAACGTCCTGACTTTC. It is translated as CAWRTRSGANVLTF.

This clonotype has only a few counts. J is TRBJ1-6 and V is TRBV10-3; D is unresolved. V shed 8 bases and J shed 6 bases, with 5 bases lying between them. Germline assignment: CDR1 ENHRY and CDR2 SYGVKD. The CDR3 runs 11 residues. CDR3 region: CAIGSNSPLHF. CDR3 coding DNA: TGTGCCATCGGGTCTAATTCACCCCTCCACTTT.

This clonotype appeared many times. V is TRBV5-1 and J is TRBJ2-7, with 10 bases that match TRBD1. Germline CDR1 and CDR2: SGHRS and YFSETQ. V trimming: 4 bases; J trimming: 5 bases; junction bases outside the gene matches: 9. CDR3 length: 15 amino acids. CDR3 bases: TGCGCCAGCAGCCCGACGGGACAGGGGAACCACGAGCAGTACTTC. The encoded protein is CASSPTGQGNHEQYF.

The chain has TRBV6-1 and TRBJ2-1, with TRBD2 as a possible D gene (5 bases). The germline gives CDR1 MNHNS, CDR2 SASEGT. The CDR3 is made up of 14 amino acids. Trimming took 8 bases from V and 0 from J, leaving 11 bases between them. The CDR3 DNA sequence: TGTGCCAGCCGTAGCGCACTCTCCTACAATGAGCAGTTCTTC. Amino acid sequence: CASRSALSYNEQFF.

Here the CDR3 DNA reads TGCGCCAGCAGCCAAGGAGGGGGAAACACCGGGGAGCTGTTTTTT. This codes for CASSQGGGNTGELFF. V usage is TRBV4-1 and J usage is TRBJ2-2, with D possibly matching TRBD1 (6 bases). Germline V CDR1 and CDR2: MGHRA, YSYEKL. V gave up 1 base and J gave up 2 bases, with 8 bases separating them. The CDR3 extends over 15 amino acids.

For this clonotype: Being one base from a much bigger clone, this may be a read error. The chain has TRBV12-5 and TRBJ2-1; 10 nucleotides agree with TRBD2. There are 15 residues in the CDR3. In germline, CDR1 is LGHNT, CDR2 FRNRAP. The CDR3 sequence is CASGPPGTSVDTQCF. The CDR3 bases are TGTGCTAGTGGTCCTCCCGGGACTAGCGTAGATACGCAGTGTTTT. Variable domain in full (rest from reference TRBV12-5 and TRBJ2-1): DARVTQTPRHKVTEMGQEVTMRCQPILGHNTVFWYRQTMMQGLELLAYFRNRAPLDDSGMPKDRFSAEMPDATLATLKIQPSEPRDSAVYFCASGPPGTSVDTQCFGPGTRLTVL.

The chain combines TRBV29-1 with TRBJ1-3; D unclear. Germline assignment: CDR1 SQVTM and CDR2 ANQGSEA. The CDR3 spans 13 residues. The V end was cut by 5 bases, the J end by 0 bases, with 8 bases between. The CDR3 here is CSVKVSSGNTIYF. CDR3 DNA: TGCAGCGTTAAGGTTTCCTCTGGAAACACCATATATTTT.

This clonotype was counted at least ten times. V usage is TRBV28 and J usage is TRBJ2-7, with D possibly TRBD2 on 6 matching bases. The ends were cut back, 5 bases at V and 0 bases at J, with 17 bases in the middle. Per the germline V gene, CDR1 is MDHEN and CDR2 is SYDVKM. The CDR3 loop spans 16 amino acids. The CDR3 is CASSPLGRGNSYEQYF. In DNA, the CDR3 is TGTGCCAGCAGTCCCCTGGGGCGGGGAAACTCCTACGAGCAGTACTTC.

This clonotype was counted many times. The J gene is TRBJ2-7, the V gene TRBV3-1; weak D call: TRBD2 (5 bases). The V gene lost 5 bases and the J gene lost 6 bases, with 20 bases spanning the gap. CDR3 size: 15 residues. CDR1 and CDR2 from the germline V gene are LGHDT and YNNKEL (reference sequence). The CDR3 region is CASSSPGGSGSEQYF. The CDR3 DNA reads TGTGCCAGCAGCTCCCCCGGCGGGTCCGGGTCCGAGCAGTACTTC.

The sample holds one count of this clonotype. A much larger clone lies a single base off, so this may be a read error. The J gene is TRBJ2-7, the V gene TRBV13, with TRBD2 matching over 11 bases. J gave up 4 bases and V 7 bases, and 6 bases lay outside the gene matches. The germline gives CDR1 PRHDT, CDR2 FYEKMQ (reference sequence). This CDR3 is 14 amino acids long. CDR3 sequence (DNA): TGTGCCAGCATCACAGGACTAGCGGGTTACGAGCAGTACTTC. Protein sequence: CASITGLAGYEQYF.

This clonotype was detected ten times or more. The chain carries TRBV27 and TRBJ1-1; 10 bases map to TRBD1. This CDR3 region has 18 residues. CDR1 and CDR2 (germline): MNHEY, SMNVEV (reference sequence). V gave up 3 bases and J gave up 7 bases; unmatched junction bases: 17. CDR3 region: CASSLGSGQGGRRDEAFF. Here the CDR3 DNA reads TGTGCCAGCAGTTTGGGCTCTGGACAGGGGGGGCGGCGTGATGAAGCTTTCTTT.

This rearrangement joins TRBV10-1 to TRBJ1-3; the D is unclear. The germline V gene encodes CDR1 WNHNN and CDR2 SYGVQD (reference sequence). This CDR3 contains 14 residues. V lost 2 bases and J 4 bases, leaving 9 bases between the germline ends. The DNA of the CDR3 is TGCGCCAGCAGTGAGGTCCCGACGGGAAACACCATATATTTT. It translates to CASSEVPTGNTIYF.

In this sample, this clonotype turned up many times. The chain joins TRBV20-1 to TRBJ2-5; 10 bases are shared with TRBD2. Germline-derived CDR1 and CDR2 are DFQATT and SNEGSKA (reference sequence). V lost 7 bases, J lost 2 bases, and 1 base stayed unmatched. The CDR3 spans 12 residues. CDR3 nucleotides: TGCAGTGTTAGCGGGAGGCAAGAGACCCAGTACTTC. It yields the protein CSVSGRQETQYF.